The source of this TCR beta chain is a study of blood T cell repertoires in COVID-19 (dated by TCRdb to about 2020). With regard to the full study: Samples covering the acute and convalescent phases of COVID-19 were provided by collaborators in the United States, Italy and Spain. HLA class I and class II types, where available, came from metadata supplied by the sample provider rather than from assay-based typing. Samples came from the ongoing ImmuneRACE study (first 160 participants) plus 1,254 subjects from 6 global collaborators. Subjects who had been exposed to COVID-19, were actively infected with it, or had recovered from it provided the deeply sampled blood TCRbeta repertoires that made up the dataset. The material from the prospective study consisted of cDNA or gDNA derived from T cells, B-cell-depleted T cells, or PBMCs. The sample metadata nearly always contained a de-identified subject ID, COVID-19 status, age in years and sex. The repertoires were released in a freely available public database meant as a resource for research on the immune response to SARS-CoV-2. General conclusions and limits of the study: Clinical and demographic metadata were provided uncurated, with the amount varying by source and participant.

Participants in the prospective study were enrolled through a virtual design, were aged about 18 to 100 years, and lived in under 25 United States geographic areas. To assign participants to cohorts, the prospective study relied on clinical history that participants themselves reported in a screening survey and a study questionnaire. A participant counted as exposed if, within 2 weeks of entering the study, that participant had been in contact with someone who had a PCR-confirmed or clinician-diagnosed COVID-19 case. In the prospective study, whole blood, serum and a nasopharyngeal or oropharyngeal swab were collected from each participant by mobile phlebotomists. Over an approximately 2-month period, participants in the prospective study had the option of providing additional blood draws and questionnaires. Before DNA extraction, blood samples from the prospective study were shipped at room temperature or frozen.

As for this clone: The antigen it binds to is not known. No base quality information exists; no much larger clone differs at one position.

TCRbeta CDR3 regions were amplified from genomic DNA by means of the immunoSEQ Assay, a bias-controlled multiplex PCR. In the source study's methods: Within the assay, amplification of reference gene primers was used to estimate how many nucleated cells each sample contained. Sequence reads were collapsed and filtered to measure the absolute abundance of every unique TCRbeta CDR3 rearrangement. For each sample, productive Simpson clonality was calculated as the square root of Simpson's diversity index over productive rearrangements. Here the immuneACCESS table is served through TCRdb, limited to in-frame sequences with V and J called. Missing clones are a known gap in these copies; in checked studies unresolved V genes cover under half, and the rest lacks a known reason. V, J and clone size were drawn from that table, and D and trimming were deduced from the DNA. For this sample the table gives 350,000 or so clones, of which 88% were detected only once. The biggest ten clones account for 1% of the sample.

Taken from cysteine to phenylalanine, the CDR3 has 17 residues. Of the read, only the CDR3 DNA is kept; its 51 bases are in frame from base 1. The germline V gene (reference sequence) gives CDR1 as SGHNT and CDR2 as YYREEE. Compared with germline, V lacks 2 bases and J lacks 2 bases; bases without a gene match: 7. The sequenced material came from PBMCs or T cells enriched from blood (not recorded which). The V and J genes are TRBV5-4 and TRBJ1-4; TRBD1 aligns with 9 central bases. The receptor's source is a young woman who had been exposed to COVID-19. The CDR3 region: CASSLNRGRNTNEKLFF. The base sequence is TGTGCCAGCAGCTTAAACAGGGGGCGAAATACTAATGAAAAACTGTTTTTT.